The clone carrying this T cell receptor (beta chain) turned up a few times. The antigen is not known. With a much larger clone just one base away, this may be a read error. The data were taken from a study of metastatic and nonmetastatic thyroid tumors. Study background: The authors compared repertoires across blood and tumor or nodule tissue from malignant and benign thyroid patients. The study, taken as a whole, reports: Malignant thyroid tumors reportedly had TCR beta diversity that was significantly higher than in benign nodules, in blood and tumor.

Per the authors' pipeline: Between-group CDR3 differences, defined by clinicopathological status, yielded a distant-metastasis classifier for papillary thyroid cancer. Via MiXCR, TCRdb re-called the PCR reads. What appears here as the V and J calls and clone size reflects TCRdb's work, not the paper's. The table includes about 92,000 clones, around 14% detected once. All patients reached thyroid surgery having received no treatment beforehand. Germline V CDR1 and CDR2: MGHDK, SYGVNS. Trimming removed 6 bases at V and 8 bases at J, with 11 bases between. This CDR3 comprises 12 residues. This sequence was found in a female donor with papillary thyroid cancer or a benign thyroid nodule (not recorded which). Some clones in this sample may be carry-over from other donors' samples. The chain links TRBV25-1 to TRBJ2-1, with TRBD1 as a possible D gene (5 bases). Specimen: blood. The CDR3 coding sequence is TGTGCCAGCAGGGCTCAGGGCTATGAGCAGTTCTTC. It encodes CASRAQGYEQFF.